This note documents a single T cell receptor (beta chain) sequence. What it recognizes is unknown. PCR was performed using 60 Vbeta and 13 Jbeta primers. Profiled with immunoSEQ multiplex PCR; TCRdb holds only in-frame clones, not every one. There are approximately 110,000 clones in the sample; around 70% occur only once, and roughly 5.5% lies in the top ten. The sample originates from a study of cytomegalovirus exposure and HLA in healthy donors. Study conclusions and caveats: There were 150 or so TCR beta chains listed as cytomegalovirus-associated.

CDR1 is SGHVS, CDR2 FNYEAQ, per germline. Deletions cut 8 bases from V and 2 bases from J, with 16 bases between. The CDR3 is 14 residues long. This TCR was recovered from a woman in her 70s in good health and CMV-seropositive. The rearrangement links TRBV7-6 to TRBJ2-7, with D perhaps matching TRBD2 (7 bases). Sequencing input: PBMCs. The CDR3 DNA is TGTGCCAGCCAAAAGGGGGGGCCCACCTACGAGCAGTACTTC. Translation: CASQKGGPTYEQYF. The entire variable domain, with the rest obtained from reference TRBV7-6 and TRBJ2-7, is as follows: GAGVSQSPRYKVTKRGQDVALRCDPISGHVSLYWYRQALGQGPEFLTYFNYEAQQDKSGLPNDRFSAERPEGSISTLTIQRTEQRDSAMYRCASQKGGPTYEQYFGPGTRLTVT.